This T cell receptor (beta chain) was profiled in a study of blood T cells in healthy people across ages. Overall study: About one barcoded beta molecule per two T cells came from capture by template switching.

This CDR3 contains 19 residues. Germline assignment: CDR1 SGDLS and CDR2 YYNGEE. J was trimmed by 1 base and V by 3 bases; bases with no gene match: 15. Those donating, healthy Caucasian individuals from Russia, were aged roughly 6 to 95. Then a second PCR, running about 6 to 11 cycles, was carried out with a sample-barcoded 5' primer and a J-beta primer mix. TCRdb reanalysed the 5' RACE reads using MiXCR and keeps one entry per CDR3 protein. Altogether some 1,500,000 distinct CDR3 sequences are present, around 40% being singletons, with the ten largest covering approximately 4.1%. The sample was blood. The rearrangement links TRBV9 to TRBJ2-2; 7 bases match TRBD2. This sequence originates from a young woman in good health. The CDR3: CASSGLPPSSGMNTGELFF. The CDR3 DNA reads TGTGCCAGCAGCGGACTCCCCCCGTCTAGCGGTATGAACACCGGGGAGCTGTTTTTT.